These 24 T cell receptor beta chains were all obtained from the same sample, sequenced in a study of T-cell memory formation after mild COVID-19. TCRdb re-derived calls from the 5' RACE reads in MiXCR, one entry per CDR3 protein. Of about 29,000 distinct CDR3 sequences in the sample, 9% to 15% are singletons; the top ten hold 12% to 15%. The specimen sequenced was PBMCs or a T cell subset sorted from them (not recorded which). The receptors come from an adult woman who had mild COVID-19 (a few samples of this study predate the infection). Cell type and time point are not known.

The sample holds many counts of this clonotype. This chain links TRBV5-1 with TRBJ2-2, with 8 bases identical to TRBD1. V was clipped by 1 base and J by 7 bases; unmatched bases: 12. CDR1 is SGHRS, CDR2 YFSETQ, per germline. This CDR3 is built from 17 residues. DNA for the CDR3: TGCGCCAGCAGCTTGCTGGACAGGGCGCTCTTGAGCGGGGAGCTGTTTTTT. This translates into CASSLLDRALLSGELFF.

This clonotype was seen at least ten times. The chain is built from TRBV24-1 and TRBJ2-3; D ambiguous. Germline V lookup: CDR1 KGHDR, CDR2 SFDVKD. CDR3 length equals 12 residues. V was shortened by 4 bases and J by 2 bases, with 3 bases between the two germline ends. The CDR3 here is CATSDFTDTQYF. The CDR3 bases are TGTGCCACCAGTGACTTCACAGATACGCAGTATTTT.

This clonotype was counted at least ten times. The rearrangement joins TRBV7-2 to TRBJ1-5; D is unclear. The germline V gene has CDR1 SGHTA and CDR2 FQGNSA. The CDR3 loop spans 14 amino acids. V was cut by 2 bases and J by 6 bases, with 11 bases left in between. The DNA for the CDR3 is TGTGCCAGCAGCTTAAATCCGTCGGGTCAGCCCCAGCATTTT. Translation: CASSLNPSGQPQHF.

This clonotype was seen many times. The chain carries TRBV7-2 and TRBJ2-3, with a tentative D call TRBD2 (5 bases). Germline CDR1 reads SGHTA; CDR2 reads FQGNSA. Trimming shortened V by 4 bases and J by 0 bases, and 14 bases separated the two germline ends. This CDR3 region has 16 residues. CDR3 protein: CASSSGINPSTDTQYF. CDR3 nucleotide sequence: TGTGCCAGCAGCTCCGGGATCAACCCTAGCACAGATACGCAGTATTTT.

This clonotype was recorded at least ten times. V usage is TRBV12-3 or TRBV12-4 and J usage is TRBJ2-3; D unresolved. This CDR3 comprises 13 residues. Trimming took 3 bases from V and 2 from J, leaving 6 bases between them. CDR3 sequence reads: CASSFVSTDTQYF. CDR3 coding DNA: TGTGCCAGCAGTTTTGTCTCCACAGATACGCAGTATTTT.

Many counts were recorded for this clonotype. The chain joins TRBV5-1 to TRBJ1-2; 10 nucleotides align to TRBD1. The J segment lost 6 bases and the V segment lost 7 bases, leaving 9 bases of the junction unmatched. The CDR3 runs 14 residues. Germline CDR1 reads SGHRS; CDR2 reads YFSETQ. The CDR3 bases are TGCGCCAGCCACACAACCGGGACAGGGGATGGCTACACCTTC. Amino acids: CASHTTGTGDGYTF.

This clonotype was detected many times. This chain joins TRBV9 and TRBJ2-7, with TRBD1 matching over 7 bases. After removal of 2 bases from V and 0 bases from J, the junction contained 8 bases not matched to a gene. The CDR3 loop spans 16 amino acids. Per the germline V gene, CDR1 is SGDLS and CDR2 is YYNGEE. The CDR3 DNA reads as TGTGCCAGCAGCGTGGCGCCGGGACAGTCCTCCTACGAGCAGTACTTC. Translation gives CASSVAPGQSSYEQYF.

This clonotype was detected ten times or more. This chain connects TRBV4-3 to TRBJ2-2; TRBD2 matches 8 bases. There are 15 residues in the CDR3. Per germline, CDR1 LGHNA and CDR2 YSLEER. J was trimmed by 7 bases and V by 3 bases; bases with no gene match: 7. Here the CDR3 reads CASSQGLDRGGELFF. CDR3 DNA: TGCGCCAGCAGCCAGGGACTAGATCGGGGCGGGGAGCTGTTTTTT.

This clonotype was seen at least ten times. This chain uses TRBV6-6 with TRBJ2-6, with no clear D. V was clipped by 8 bases and J by 1 base, with 9 bases between them. This CDR3 is 14 amino acids long. The germline CDR1 and CDR2 sequences are MNHNY and SVGAGI (reference sequence). CDR3 protein: CASHTGSGANVLTF. The CDR3 DNA reads as TGTGCCAGCCACACGGGTTCTGGGGCCAACGTCCTGACTTTC.

This clonotype was observed many times. The chain employs TRBV7-3 and TRBJ2-5; D might be TRBD1 (7 bases). Germline values: CDR1 SGHTA, CDR2 FQGTGA. CDR3 length equals 14 residues. V lost 3 bases and J lost 5, with 13 bases in between. CDR3 in DNA: TGTGCCAGCAGCTTGGCAGGGGGGCGGGAGACCCAGTACTTC. Protein: CASSLAGGRETQYF.

J is TRBJ2-5 and V is TRBV5-1; D is unresolved. This CDR3 comprises 16 residues. Germline CDR1 SGHRS, CDR2 YFSETQ. Trimming took off 1 base at V and 9 bases at J, with 22 bases between the two ends. The CDR3 spells CASSLPEWTVEMSQYF. In DNA, the CDR3 is TGCGCCAGCAGCTTGCCGGAGTGGACGGTAGAGATGTCCCAGTACTTC.

The V gene is TRBV7-6, the J gene TRBJ2-7; D perhaps matches TRBD1 (6 bases). V lost 4 bases, J lost 12 bases, and 16 bases lay in between. The length of the CDR3 is 12 residues. CDR1 and CDR2 from the germline V gene are SGHVS and FNYEAQ. The CDR3 nucleotides are TGTGCCAGCAGCTCATACAACAGGGAGATGTACTTC. It translates to CASSSYNREMYF.

This clonotype was seen at least ten times. In nucleotides, the CDR3 is TGTGCCAGCAGTGATGGTCACCAGACGGGACTCACCAATGAGCAGTTCTTC. It yields the protein CASSDGHQTGLTNEQFF. The V gene is TRBV2, the J gene TRBJ2-1; possible D gene TRBD2, 6 bases. The CDR3 totals 17 residues. V was cut by 3 bases and J by 6 bases, with 21 bases left in between. Germline lookup yields CDR1 SNHLY and CDR2 FYNNEI.

This clonotype has ten or more counts. The chain links TRBV7-9 to TRBJ1-1; D unclear. V was clipped by 6 bases and J by 1 base, with 9 bases between them. This CDR3 region has 13 residues. Germline V lookup: CDR1 SEHNR, CDR2 FQNEAQ (reference sequence). The CDR3, as DNA: TGTGCCAGCAGTATTATAGGGAACACTGAAGCTTTCTTT. Translated, it gives CASSIIGNTEAFF.

This clonotype showed up just a few times. V and J are TRBV6-6 and TRBJ2-5; D remains unclear. The CDR3 sequence is 15 residues long. Germline V CDR1 and CDR2: MNHNY, SVGAGI (reference sequence). V shed 6 bases and J shed 1 base, with 15 bases lying between them. CDR3 in amino acids: CASRLKLTSQETQYF. CDR3 DNA sequence: TGTGCCAGCAGACTTAAGTTGACGTCCCAAGAGACCCAGTACTTC.

The gene calls are TRBV21-1 and TRBJ2-7; the D call TRBD2 from the table was never checked on the DNA. TRBV21-1 is labeled a pseudogene. The CDR3 is 17 amino acids. The DNA of the CDR3 is TGTGCCAGCAGCAAAGATGGGAGGGGCCCAAGCTCCTACGAGCAGTACGTC. Translation gives CASSKDGRGPSSYEQYV.

This clonotype was detected ten times or more. The chain carries TRBV3-1 and TRBJ2-5; TRBD2 aligns across 12 bases. Germline CDR1 LGHDT, CDR2 YNNKEL (reference sequence). Unmatched junction bases numbered 11, after V lost 5 bases and J lost 4 bases. CDR3 length equals 17 residues. The CDR3 loop reads CASSWPVGLAGLETQYF. The DNA of the CDR3 is TGTGCCAGCAGCTGGCCCGTTGGACTAGCGGGACTAGAGACCCAGTACTTC.

This clonotype was observed at least ten times. The chain recombines TRBV12-3 or TRBV12-4 with TRBJ2-2; TRBD2 agrees at 7 bases. V was clipped by 1 base and J by 4 bases; unmatched bases: 0. The CDR3 is made up of 14 amino acids. CDR3 in amino acids: CASSLGEGTGELFF. In nucleotides, the CDR3 is TGTGCCAGCAGTTTAGGGGAGGGCACCGGGGAGCTGTTTTTT.

This clonotype appeared many times. The J gene is TRBJ2-7, the V gene TRBV20-1; D gene unclear. V was trimmed by 5 bases and J by 3 bases, leaving 8 bases between them. CDR3 size: 11 residues. Germline V gene sequence: CDR1 DFQATT, CDR2 SNEGSKA (reference sequence). CDR3 bases: TGCAGTGCTGCGAATCTCTACGAGCAGTACTTC. This gives the protein CSAANLYEQYF.

This clonotype has more than one count but fewer than ten. The V gene is TRBV19, the J gene TRBJ2-1, with 9 bases matching TRBD2. The CDR3 is made up of 18 amino acids. Germline values: CDR1 LNHDA, CDR2 SQIVND (reference sequence). The V and J ends lost 3 bases and 5 bases, in that order; junction bases with no gene match: 14. The CDR3: CASSIALAVQRGDNEQFF. The CDR3 DNA reads as TGTGCCAGTAGTATCGCCCTGGCGGTCCAGCGGGGGGACAATGAGCAGTTCTTC.

This clonotype was observed a few times. This rearrangement joins TRBV6-1 to TRBJ2-1; 7 bases line up with TRBD2. There are 17 residues in the CDR3. Germline V CDR1 and CDR2: MNHNS, SASEGT. V dropped 0 bases and J dropped 0; count of bases not matched to a gene: 5. This CDR3 is CASSEALAVSSYNEQFF. The CDR3 DNA sequence: TGTGCCAGCAGTGAAGCCCTAGCGGTGAGCTCCTACAATGAGCAGTTCTTC.

This clonotype was recorded at least ten times. This chain connects TRBV19 to TRBJ2-5, with 8 nucleotides matching TRBD1. CDR1 and CDR2 from the germline V gene are LNHDA and SQIVND (reference sequence). This CDR3 spans 13 amino acids. V gave up 6 bases and J gave up 5 bases; unmatched junction bases: 5. The CDR3: CASRRTGMETQYF. As DNA, the CDR3 is TGTGCCAGTAGACGGACAGGGATGGAGACCCAGTACTTC.

At least ten counts were recorded for this clonotype. The chain carries TRBV6-2 or TRBV6-3 and TRBJ1-1, with no clear D. V lost 6 bases to trimming and J lost 0 bases, with 14 bases between them. Germline assignment: CDR1 MNHEY and CDR2 SVGEGT. This CDR3 has 15 residues. CDR3 loop: CASRGWILLNTEAFF. Here the CDR3 DNA reads TGTGCCAGCAGGGGTTGGATACTATTGAACACTGAAGCTTTCTTT.

This clonotype was seen a handful of times. This rearrangement joins TRBV21-1 to TRBJ2-7; the table's D call TRBD1 went unverified against the DNA. TRBV21-1 is deemed a pseudogene. The CDR3 consists of 16 residues. CDR3 sequence (DNA): TGTGCCAGCAGCAAAAGCCCAAGACAGGAGGGCTACGAGCAGTACTTC. Translation gives CASSKSPRQEGYEQYF.